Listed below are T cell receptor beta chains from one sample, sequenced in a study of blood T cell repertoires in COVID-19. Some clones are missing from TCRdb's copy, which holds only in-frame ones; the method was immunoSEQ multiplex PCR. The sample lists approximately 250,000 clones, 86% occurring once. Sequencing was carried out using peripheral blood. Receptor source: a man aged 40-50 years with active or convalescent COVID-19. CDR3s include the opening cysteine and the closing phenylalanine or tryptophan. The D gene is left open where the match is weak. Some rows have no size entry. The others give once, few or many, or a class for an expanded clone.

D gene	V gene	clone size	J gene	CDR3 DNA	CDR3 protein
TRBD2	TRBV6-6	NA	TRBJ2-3	TGTGCCACACCCCCCCGACTAGCGGGGGAGACAGATACGCAGTATTTT	CATPPRLAGETDTQYF
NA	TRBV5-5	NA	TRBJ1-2	TGTGCCAGCAGCTTGAAACCCCCGCACACCGTGGAGAAGAACTATGGCTACACCTTC	CASSLKPPHTVEKNYGYTF
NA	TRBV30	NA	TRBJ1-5	TGTGCCTGGAGTGTGCGAGAGAGCCAGCCCCAGCATTTT	CAWSVRESQPQHF
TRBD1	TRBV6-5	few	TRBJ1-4	TGTGCCAGCAGTTCAAGACAGGGGACGAAGGAAAAACTGTTTTTT	CASSSRQGTKEKLFF
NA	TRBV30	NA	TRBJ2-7	TGTGCCTGGAGCGCGGTGAGATTGGAGCAGTACTTC	CAWSAVRLEQYF
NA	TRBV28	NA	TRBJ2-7	TGTGCCAGCAGTCCGGGTCGGCAGGAGCAGTACTTC	CASSPGRQEQYF
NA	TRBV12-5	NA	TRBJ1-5	TGTGCTAGTGGTTCCGGTTATAGCAATCAGCCCCAGCATTTT	CASGSGYSNQPQHF
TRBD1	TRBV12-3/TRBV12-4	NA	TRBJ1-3	TGTGCCAGCAGTTTAGCAACCGGGACAGCCTTT	CASSLATGTAF
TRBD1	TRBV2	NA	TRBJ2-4	TGTGCCAGCAGTCCCCGACAGGGATTAGCCAAAAACATTCAGTACTTC	CASSPRQGLAKNIQYF
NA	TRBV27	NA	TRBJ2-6	TGTGCCAGCAGTTCGAGGGGGGGGGCCAACGTCCTGACTTTC	CASSSRGGANVLTF
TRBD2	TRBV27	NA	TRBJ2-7	TGTGCCAGCAGTTTATATCCTAGCGGGGGTTACGAGCAGTACTTC	CASSLYPSGGYEQYF
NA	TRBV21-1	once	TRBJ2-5	TGTGCCAGCAGCAGAGGGGGGGGGACCCAGTACTTC	CASSRGGGTQYF
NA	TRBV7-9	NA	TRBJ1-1	TGTGCCAGCAGCTTAGTCGACGGGGAGGCTGAAGCTTTCTTT	CASSLVDGEAEAFF
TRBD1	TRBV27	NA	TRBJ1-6	TGTGCCAGCAGTTCCAACGCCGACAGGGGGGTATCACCCCTCCACTTT	CASSSNADRGVSPLHF
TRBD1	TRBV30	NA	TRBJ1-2	TGTGCCTGGAGGCCTGACAGGGGAGGCTACACCTTC	CAWRPDRGGYTF
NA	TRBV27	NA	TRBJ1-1	TGTGCCAGCAGTTTATCCAAGAACACTGAAGCTTTCTTT	CASSLSKNTEAFF
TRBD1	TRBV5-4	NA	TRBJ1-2	TGTGCCAGCAGCGTTGACAGGGTTGGTAGGATTAACTATGGCTACACCTTC	CASSVDRVGRINYGYTF
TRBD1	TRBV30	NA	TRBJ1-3	TGTGCCTGGAGTATGAAGGGGGCAGCTGGAAACACCATATATTTT	CAWSMKGAAGNTIYF
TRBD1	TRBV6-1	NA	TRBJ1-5	TGTGCCAGCAGTGAGGTCGCAGGGGGAAACAATCAGCCCCAGCATTTT	CASSEVAGGNNQPQHF
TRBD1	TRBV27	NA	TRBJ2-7	TGTGCCAGCAGTGCACCGGGACAGGGGAAATACGAGCAGTACTTC	CASSAPGQGKYEQYF
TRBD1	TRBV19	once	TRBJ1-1	TGTGCCAGTAGTCCGACTCGGACAGGGGGCCGAGCTTTCTTT	CASSPTRTGGRAFF
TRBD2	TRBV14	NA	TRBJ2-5	TGTGCCAGCAGCCGTCCTGTTCATTGGCGGGGGGCCCAAGAGACCCAGTACTTC	CASSRPVHWRGAQETQYF
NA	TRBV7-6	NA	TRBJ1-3	TGTGCCAGCAGCTTAGAACCCCAGGACTCTGGAAACACCATATATTTT	CASSLEPQDSGNTIYF